This paragraph reports one T cell receptor beta chain. Its antigen remains unidentified. The method was immunoSEQ multiplex PCR; TCRdb's version includes in-frame clones alone and lacks a portion of them. The sample contains roughly 280,000 clones, approximately 86% of which appear only once. V lost 3 bases, J lost 4 bases, and 9 bases lay in between. In germline, CDR1 is SEHNR, CDR2 FQNEAQ (reference sequence). The length of the CDR3 is 13 residues. These data are taken from a study of cytomegalovirus exposure and HLA in healthy donors. General study results and limits: Reportedly, diagnosis of cytomegalovirus status by the classifier showed high specificity and sensitivity. The study designated over 150 TCR beta chains cytomegalovirus-associated.

The chain couples TRBV7-9 to TRBJ1-1; TRBD1 is a possible D gene (5 bases). The sequenced sample consisted of PBMCs. This clonotype was obtained from a woman under 30 in good health and CMV-seronegative. The DNA for the CDR3 is TGTGCCAGCAGCTTGGGGGGGACCACTGAAGCTTTCTTT. As protein: CASSLGGTTEAFF.